One sample yielded the 3 T cell receptor beta chains listed below, sequenced in a study of identical twins' blood T cells. A single record per CDR3 protein comes from TCRdb applying MiXCR to the 5' RACE reads. The sample contains 400,000 or so distinct CDR3 sequences, over 25% of which appear only once. Input material: PBMCs. All receptors come from a woman aged 18 to 50 in good health.

The rearrangement links TRBV5-1 to TRBJ1-1; 7 positions match TRBD1. The CDR3 is 14 amino acids. Per the germline V gene, CDR1 is SGHRS and CDR2 is YFSETQ. V gave up 0 bases and J gave up 5 bases; unmatched junction bases: 4. This CDR3 reads CASSLGAGGTEAFF. The CDR3 DNA follows: TGCGCCAGCAGCTTGGGGGCAGGGGGTACTGAAGCTTTCTTT.

This clonotype was counted between two and nine times. The V call is TRBV19, the J call TRBJ2-2; 7 bases match TRBD1. This CDR3 spans 16 amino acids. Germline trimming cut 3 bases from V and 3 bases from J; bases unmatched to any gene: 7. The germline CDR1 and CDR2 sequences are LNHDA and SQIVND (reference sequence). CDR3 sequence (DNA): TGTGCCAGTAGTATTGGAACAGGGGTCTACACCGGGGAGCTGTTTTTT. This gives the protein CASSIGTGVYTGELFF.

This chain joins TRBV12-3 or TRBV12-4 and TRBJ1-1; unclear D gene. V was cut by 6 bases and J by 7 bases, with 15 bases left in between. The CDR3 sequence is 13 residues long. The CDR3 reads CASSFLQWGEAFF. The CDR3 region has the DNA TGTGCCAGCAGCTTCTTACAGTGGGGTGAAGCTTTCTTT.